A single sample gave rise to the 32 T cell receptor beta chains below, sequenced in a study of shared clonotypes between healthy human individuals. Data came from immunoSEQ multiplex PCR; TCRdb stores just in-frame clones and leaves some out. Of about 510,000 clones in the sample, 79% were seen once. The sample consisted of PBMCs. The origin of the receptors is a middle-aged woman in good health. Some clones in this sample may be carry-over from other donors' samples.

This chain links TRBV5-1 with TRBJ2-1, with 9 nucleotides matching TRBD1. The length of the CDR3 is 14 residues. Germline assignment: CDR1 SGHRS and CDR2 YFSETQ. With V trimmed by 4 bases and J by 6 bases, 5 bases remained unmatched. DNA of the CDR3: TGCGCCAGCAGCCCGGGACAGGGTGTCAATGAGCAGTTCTTC. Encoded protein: CASSPGQGVNEQFF.

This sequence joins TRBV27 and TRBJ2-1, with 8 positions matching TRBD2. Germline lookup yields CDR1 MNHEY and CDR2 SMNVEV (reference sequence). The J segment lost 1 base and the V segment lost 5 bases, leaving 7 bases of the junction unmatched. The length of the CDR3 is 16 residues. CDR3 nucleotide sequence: TGTGCCAGCAGTCTTCGACTAGCGCTTTCCTACAATGAGCAGTTCTTC. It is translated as CASSLRLALSYNEQFF.

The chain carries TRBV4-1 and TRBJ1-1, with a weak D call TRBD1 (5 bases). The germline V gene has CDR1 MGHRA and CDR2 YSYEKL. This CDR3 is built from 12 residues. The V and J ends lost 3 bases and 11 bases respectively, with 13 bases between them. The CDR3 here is CASSQEVGRAFF. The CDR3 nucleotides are TGCGCCAGCAGCCAGGAGGTGGGGCGGGCTTTCTTT.

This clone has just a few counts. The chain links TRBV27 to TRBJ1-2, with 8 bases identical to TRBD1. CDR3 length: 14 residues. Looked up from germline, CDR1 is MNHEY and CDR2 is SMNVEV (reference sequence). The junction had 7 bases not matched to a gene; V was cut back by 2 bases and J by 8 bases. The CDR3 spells CASSLTGGPSGYTF. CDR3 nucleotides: TGTGCCAGCAGTTTAACAGGGGGACCCTCCGGCTACACCTTC.

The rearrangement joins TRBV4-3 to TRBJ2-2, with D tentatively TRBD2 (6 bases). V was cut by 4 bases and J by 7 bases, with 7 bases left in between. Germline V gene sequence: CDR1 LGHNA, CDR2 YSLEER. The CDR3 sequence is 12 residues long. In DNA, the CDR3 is TGCGCCAGCAGCCGGGGGGACGGGGAGCTGTTTTTT. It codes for CASSRGDGELFF.

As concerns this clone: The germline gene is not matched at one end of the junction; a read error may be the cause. As DNA, the CDR3 is TGTGCCAGCAGCTTAGCGGGACCAGGGGGTTGGAGTTTT. Protein: CASSLAGPGGWSF. The chain joins TRBV7-9 to TRBJ1-3; 7 nucleotides agree with TRBD1. In germline, CDR1 is SEHNR, CDR2 FQNEAQ (reference sequence). The CDR3 has 13 amino acids.

This chain's CDR3 is CAWSGGSGYNEQFF. The CDR3 DNA is TGTGCCTGGAGTGGGGGTAGCGGTTACAATGAGCAGTTCTTC. J is TRBJ2-1 and V is TRBV30, with D maybe TRBD2 (6 bases). This CDR3 is built from 14 residues. The germline V and J ends were trimmed by 1 base and 4 bases, with 11 bases remaining between them. CDR1 and CDR2 (germline): GTSNPN, SVGIG (reference sequence).

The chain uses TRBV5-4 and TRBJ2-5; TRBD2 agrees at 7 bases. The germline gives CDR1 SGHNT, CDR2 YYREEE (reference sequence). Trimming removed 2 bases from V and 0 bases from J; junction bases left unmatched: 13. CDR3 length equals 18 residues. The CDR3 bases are TGTGCCAGCAGCTTTCCGTCGGCTAGCGGAGGGTACCAAGAGACCCAGTACTTC. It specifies CASSFPSASGGYQETQYF.

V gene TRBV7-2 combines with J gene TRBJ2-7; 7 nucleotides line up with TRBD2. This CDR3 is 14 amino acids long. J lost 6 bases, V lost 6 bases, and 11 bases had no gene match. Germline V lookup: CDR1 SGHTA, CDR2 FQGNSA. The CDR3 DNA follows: TGTGCCAGCAGAAACACCGCGGGAGTTGGCGAGCAGTACTTC. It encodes CASRNTAGVGEQYF.

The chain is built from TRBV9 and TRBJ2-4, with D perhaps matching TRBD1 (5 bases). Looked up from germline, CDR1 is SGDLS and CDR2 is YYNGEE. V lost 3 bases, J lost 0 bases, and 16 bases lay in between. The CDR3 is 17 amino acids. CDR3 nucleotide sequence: TGTGCCAGCAGCGCAGAGGACACACAGGCAGCCAAAAACATTCAGTACTTC. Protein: CASSAEDTQAAKNIQYF.

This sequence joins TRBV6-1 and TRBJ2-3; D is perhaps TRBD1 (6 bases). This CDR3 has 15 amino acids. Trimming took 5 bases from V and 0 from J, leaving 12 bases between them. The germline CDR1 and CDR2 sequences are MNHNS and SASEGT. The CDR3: CASSPQGSSTDTQYF. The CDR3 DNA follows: TGTGCCAGCAGTCCCCAGGGGTCTAGCACAGATACGCAGTATTTT.

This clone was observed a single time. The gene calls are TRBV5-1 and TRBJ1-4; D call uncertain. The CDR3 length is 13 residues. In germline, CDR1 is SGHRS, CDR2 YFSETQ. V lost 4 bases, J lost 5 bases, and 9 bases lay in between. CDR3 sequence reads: CASSTAPNEKLFF. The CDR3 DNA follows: TGCGCCAGCAGCACCGCCCCGAATGAAAAACTGTTTTTT.

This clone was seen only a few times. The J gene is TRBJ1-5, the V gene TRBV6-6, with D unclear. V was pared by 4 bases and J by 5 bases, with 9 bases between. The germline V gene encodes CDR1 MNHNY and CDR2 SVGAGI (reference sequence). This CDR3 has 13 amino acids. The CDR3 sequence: CASSWLSDQPQHF. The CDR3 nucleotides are TGTGCCAGCAGTTGGCTTTCTGATCAGCCCCAGCATTTT.

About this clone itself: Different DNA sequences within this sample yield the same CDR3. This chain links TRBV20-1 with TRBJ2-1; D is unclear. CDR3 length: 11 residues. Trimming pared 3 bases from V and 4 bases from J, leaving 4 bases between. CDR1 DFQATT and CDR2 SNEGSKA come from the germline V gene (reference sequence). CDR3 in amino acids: CSASGYNEQFF. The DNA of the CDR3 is TGCAGTGCTAGCGGTTACAATGAGCAGTTCTTC.

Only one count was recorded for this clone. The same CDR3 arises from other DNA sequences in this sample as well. The CDR3 spells CASSLTYEQYF. The CDR3 DNA follows: TGTGCCAGCAGCCTTACCTACGAGCAGTACTTC. The V gene is TRBV28, the J gene TRBJ2-7; D not certain. This CDR3 has 11 residues. V was cut by 6 bases and J by 2 bases, with 5 bases left in between. CDR1 is MDHEN, CDR2 SYDVKM, per germline.

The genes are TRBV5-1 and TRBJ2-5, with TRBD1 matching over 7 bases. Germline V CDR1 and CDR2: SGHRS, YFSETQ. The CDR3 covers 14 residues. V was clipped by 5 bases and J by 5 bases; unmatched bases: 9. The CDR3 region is CASSHDRADETQYF. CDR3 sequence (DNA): TGCGCCAGCAGTCACGACAGGGCAGACGAGACCCAGTACTTC.

CDR3 nucleotides: TGTGCCAGTAAGATGGAAGAAGGTTCCTACGAGCAGTACTTC. It yields the protein CASKMEEGSYEQYF. The chain joins TRBV19 to TRBJ2-7; D is undetermined. The length of the CDR3 is 14 residues. Germline CDR1 and CDR2: LNHDA and SQIVND (reference sequence). Deletions cut 7 bases from V and 1 base from J, with 14 bases between.

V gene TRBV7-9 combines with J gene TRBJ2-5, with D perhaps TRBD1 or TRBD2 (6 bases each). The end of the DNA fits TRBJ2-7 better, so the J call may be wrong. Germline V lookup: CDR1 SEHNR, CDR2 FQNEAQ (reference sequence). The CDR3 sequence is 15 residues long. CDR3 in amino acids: CASSTPGARYYEQYF. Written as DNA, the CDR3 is TGTGCCAGCAGCACCCCGGGGGCCAGATACTACGAGCAGTACTTC.

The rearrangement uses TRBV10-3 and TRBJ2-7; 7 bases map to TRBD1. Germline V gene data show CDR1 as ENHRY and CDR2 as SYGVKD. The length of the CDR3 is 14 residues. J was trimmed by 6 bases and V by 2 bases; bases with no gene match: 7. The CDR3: CAISEPYGTAEQYF. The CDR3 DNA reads TGTGCCATCAGTGAGCCTTACGGGACAGCCGAGCAGTACTTC.

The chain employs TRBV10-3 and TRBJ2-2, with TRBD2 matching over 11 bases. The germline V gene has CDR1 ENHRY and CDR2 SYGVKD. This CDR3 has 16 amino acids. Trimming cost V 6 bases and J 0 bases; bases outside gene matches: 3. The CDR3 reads CAIRRTSGSNTGELFF. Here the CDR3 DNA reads TGTGCCATCAGGAGGACTAGCGGGTCGAACACCGGGGAGCTGTTTTTT.

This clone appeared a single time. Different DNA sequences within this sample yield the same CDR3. The CDR3 here is CASSAQETQYF. The CDR3 region has the DNA TGTGCCAGCAGCGCCCAAGAGACCCAGTACTTC. This chain joins TRBV9 and TRBJ2-5; no clear D gene. The V end was cut by 3 bases, the J end by 1 base, with 1 base between. Germline V gene lookup returns CDR1 SGDLS and CDR2 YYNGEE. The CDR3 is 11 amino acids.

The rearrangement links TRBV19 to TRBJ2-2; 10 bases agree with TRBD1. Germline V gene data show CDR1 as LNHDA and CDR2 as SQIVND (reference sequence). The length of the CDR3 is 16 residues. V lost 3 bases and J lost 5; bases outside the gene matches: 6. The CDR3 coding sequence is TGTGCCAGTAGTATCCCTGGGGACAGGGGTACCGGGGAGCTGTTTTTT. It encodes CASSIPGDRGTGELFF.

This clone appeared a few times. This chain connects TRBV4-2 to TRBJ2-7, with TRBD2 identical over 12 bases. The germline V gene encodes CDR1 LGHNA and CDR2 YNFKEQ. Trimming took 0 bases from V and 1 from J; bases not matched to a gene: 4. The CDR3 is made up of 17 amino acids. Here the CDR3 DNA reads TGTGCCAGCAGCCAAGAAGGACTAGCGGGAAGGTCCTACGAGCAGTACTTC. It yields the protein CASSQEGLAGRSYEQYF.

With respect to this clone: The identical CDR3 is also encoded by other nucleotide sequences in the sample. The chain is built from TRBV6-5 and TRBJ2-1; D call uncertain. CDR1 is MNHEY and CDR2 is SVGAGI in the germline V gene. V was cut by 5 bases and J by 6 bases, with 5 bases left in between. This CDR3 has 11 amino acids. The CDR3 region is CASSRGNEQFF. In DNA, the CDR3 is TGTGCCAGCAGTCGAGGCAATGAGCAGTTCTTC.

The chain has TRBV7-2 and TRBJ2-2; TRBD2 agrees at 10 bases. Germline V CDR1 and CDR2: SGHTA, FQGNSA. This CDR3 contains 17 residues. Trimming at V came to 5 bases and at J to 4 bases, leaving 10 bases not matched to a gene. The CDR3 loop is CASSPEPGLAITGELFF. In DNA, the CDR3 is TGTGCCAGCAGCCCCGAACCGGGACTAGCGATCACCGGGGAGCTGTTTTTT.

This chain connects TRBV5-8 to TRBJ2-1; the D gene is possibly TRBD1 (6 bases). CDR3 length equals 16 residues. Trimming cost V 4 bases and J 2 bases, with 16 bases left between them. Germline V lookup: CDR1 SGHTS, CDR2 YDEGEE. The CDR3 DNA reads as TGTGCCAGCAGCGGATACAGGGCCAGGGCCTACAATGAGCAGTTCTTC. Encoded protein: CASSGYRARAYNEQFF. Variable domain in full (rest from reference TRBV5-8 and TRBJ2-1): EAGVTQSPTHLIKTRGQQATLRCSPISGHTSVYWYQQALGLGLQFLLWYDEGEERNRGNFPPRFSGRQFPNYSSELNVNALELEDSALYLCASSGYRARAYNEQFFGPGTRLTVL.

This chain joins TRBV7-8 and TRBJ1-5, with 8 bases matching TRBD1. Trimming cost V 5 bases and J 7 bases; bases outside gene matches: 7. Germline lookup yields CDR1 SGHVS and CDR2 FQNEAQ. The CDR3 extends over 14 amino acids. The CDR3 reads CASSQDRVGQPQHF. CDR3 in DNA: TGTGCCAGCAGCCAGGACAGGGTGGGGCAGCCCCAGCATTTT.

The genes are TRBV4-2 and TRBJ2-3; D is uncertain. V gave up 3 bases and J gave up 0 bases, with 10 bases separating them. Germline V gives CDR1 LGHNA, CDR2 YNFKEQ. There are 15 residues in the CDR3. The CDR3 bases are TGTGCCAGCAGCCAGCAAGAGACTAGCACAGATACGCAGTATTTT. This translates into CASSQQETSTDTQYF.

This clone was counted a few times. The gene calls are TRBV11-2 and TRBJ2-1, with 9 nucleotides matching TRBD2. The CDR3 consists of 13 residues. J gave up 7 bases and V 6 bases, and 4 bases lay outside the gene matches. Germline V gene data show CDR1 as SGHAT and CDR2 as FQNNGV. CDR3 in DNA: TGTGCCAGCAGGGCGGGGGGGGCGAATGAGCAGTTCTTC. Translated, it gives CASRAGGANEQFF.

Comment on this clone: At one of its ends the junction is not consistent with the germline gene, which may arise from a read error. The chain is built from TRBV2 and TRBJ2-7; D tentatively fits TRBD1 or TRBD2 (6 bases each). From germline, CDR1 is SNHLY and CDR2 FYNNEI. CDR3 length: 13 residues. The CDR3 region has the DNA TGTGCCTCGCGTAAGGGGGGCTCCAACGAGCAGTACTTC. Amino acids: CASRKGGSNEQYF.

Here the CDR3 reads CASSQDNQPQHF. DNA for the CDR3: TGTGCCAGCAGCCAGGATAATCAGCCCCAGCATTTT. The chain links TRBV4-2 to TRBJ1-5; D gene ambiguous. Trimming pared 3 bases from V and 4 bases from J, leaving 4 bases between. This CDR3 is 12 amino acids long. Germline V gene data show CDR1 as LGHNA and CDR2 as YNFKEQ.

CDR3 region: CASSLSRGAETQYF. DNA of the CDR3: TGTGCCAGCAGCTTATCAAGGGGGGCGGAGACCCAGTACTTC. This chain joins TRBV11-2 and TRBJ2-5; possibly TRBD1 or TRBD2 for D (6 bases each). CDR1 is SGHAT, CDR2 FQNNGV, per germline. V lost 2 bases, J lost 5 bases, and 12 bases lay in between. The CDR3 has 14 amino acids. The full variable domain, in which reference TRBV11-2 and TRBJ2-5 provide the parts outside the CDR3, is EAGVAQSPRYKIIEKRQSVAFWCNPISGHATLYWYQQILGQGPKLLIQFQNNGVVDDSQLPKDRFSAERLKGVDSTLKIQPAKLEDSAVYLCASSLSRGAETQYFGPGTRLLVL.